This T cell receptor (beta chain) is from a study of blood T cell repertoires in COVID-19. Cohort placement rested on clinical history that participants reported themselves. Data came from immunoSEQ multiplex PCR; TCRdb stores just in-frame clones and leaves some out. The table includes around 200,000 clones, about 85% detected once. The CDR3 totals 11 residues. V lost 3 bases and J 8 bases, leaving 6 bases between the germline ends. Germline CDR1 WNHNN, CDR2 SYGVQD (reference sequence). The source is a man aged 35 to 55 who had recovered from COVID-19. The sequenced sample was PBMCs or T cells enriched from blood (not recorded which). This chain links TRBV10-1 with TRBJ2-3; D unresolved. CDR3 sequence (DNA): TGCGCCAGCAGTGATCGGAGTACGCAGTATTTT. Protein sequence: CASSDRSTQYF.